This T cell receptor beta chain was found in a study of beta chain features in type 1 diabetes. TCRB transcripts that were expressed got sequenced, as all of the isolated RNA had been reverse transcribed. Sequenced by immunoSEQ multiplex PCR; TCRdb stores in-frame clones only, minus some. The sample has just over 600,000 clones, roughly 15% seen once. This clone showed up just a few times. Sorted CD4+ subsets: naive, central memory, regulatory, stem cell-like memory (CD45RO/CCR7/CD25/CD127/CD95/CD27 panel). V was cut by 6 bases and J by 5 bases, with 11 bases left in between. The CDR3 length is 13 residues. In germline, CDR1 is MDHEN, CDR2 SYDVKM.

The source is a man aged 18 to 29 in good health. The sample comprised naive CD4+ T cells from blood. This chain uses TRBV28 with TRBJ1-5; a possible D gene is TRBD1 (5 bases). CDR3 nucleotides: TGTGCCAGCAGCAGGGTTTTCCATCAGCCCCAGCATTTT. Its translation is CASSRVFHQPQHF.